Following are 20 T cell receptor beta chains from one sample sequenced in a study of cytomegalovirus exposure and HLA in healthy donors. Clones were sequenced by immunoSEQ multiplex PCR, and TCRdb holds only the in-frame ones, with some missing. The table shows 110,000 to 150,000 clones, with roughly nine tenths occurring only once. The sequenced sample consisted of PBMCs. The receptor set was obtained from a young man in good health and CMV-seronegative.

The chain carries TRBV7-9 and TRBJ2-7; 7 positions match TRBD1. J gave up 4 bases and V 5 bases, and 8 bases lay outside the gene matches. Germline V gene sequence: CDR1 SEHNR, CDR2 FQNEAQ (reference sequence). This CDR3 comprises 14 residues. This CDR3 reads CASSAPGTDYEQYV. The CDR3 DNA reads as TGTGCCAGCAGCGCCCCCGGGACAGATTACGAGCAGTACGTC.

The chain links TRBV6-5 to TRBJ1-2; 8 bases align to TRBD1. Germline CDR1 is MNHEY and CDR2 is SVGAGI. This CDR3 has 15 amino acids. V lost 5 bases, J lost 0 bases, and 5 bases stayed unmatched. CDR3 amino acids: CASSPGQASNYGYTF. The CDR3 DNA sequence: TGTGCCAGCAGTCCGGGACAGGCTTCTAACTATGGCTACACCTTC.

V is TRBV7-8 and J is TRBJ1-5; D may be TRBD1 (5 bases). V was clipped by 2 bases and J by 2 bases, with 16 bases between them. This CDR3 has 17 residues. Germline CDR1 and CDR2: SGHVS and FQNEAQ. CDR3 DNA sequence: TGTGCCAGCAGCTTAACGGGGGGAGGTATGGGCAATCAGCCCCAGCATTTT. Translated: CASSLTGGGMGNQPQHF. The whole variable domain, remainder taken from reference TRBV7-8 and TRBJ1-5, is GAGVSQSPRYKVAKRGQDVALRCDPISGHVSLFWYQQALGQGPEFLTYFQNEAQLDKSGLPSDRFFAERPEGSVSTLKIQRTQQEDSAVYLCASSLTGGGMGNQPQHFGDGTRLSIL.

The rearrangement links TRBV5-8 to TRBJ1-5; TRBD1 is a possible D gene (6 bases). The CDR3 extends over 14 amino acids. V lost 1 base to trimming and J lost 4 bases, with 9 bases between them. Germline V gene data show CDR1 as SGHTS and CDR2 as YDEGEE. The CDR3 nucleotides are TGTGCCAGCAGCTTGCGACAGGCGAATCAGCCCCAGCATTTT. Protein product: CASSLRQANQPQHF.

The chain couples TRBV2 to TRBJ1-4; no clear D. V was clipped by 4 bases and J by 8 bases, with 11 bases between them. CDR1 is SNHLY, CDR2 FYNNEI, per germline. The CDR3 is 13 residues long. In DNA, the CDR3 is TGTGCCAGCAGTGTTCTGAGTGAAGAAAAACTGTTTTTT. Residues: CASSVLSEEKLFF. Supplemented by reference TRBV2 and TRBJ1-4, the full variable domain reads EPEVTQTPSHQVTQMGQEVILRCVPISNHLYFYWYRQILGQKVEFLVSFYNNEISEKSEIFDDQFSVERPDGSNFTLKIRSTKLEDSAMYFCASSVLSEEKLFFGSGTQLSVL.

The V gene is TRBV7-9, the J gene TRBJ1-2; D possibly corresponds to TRBD1 (5 bases). The CDR3 is 15 residues long. V lost 3 bases and J lost 4, with 15 bases in between. Per the germline V gene, CDR1 is SEHNR and CDR2 is FQNEAQ (reference sequence). The CDR3 region is CASSLDGSRGYGYTF. The CDR3 DNA is TGTGCCAGCAGCTTGGACGGATCAAGGGGCTATGGCTACACCTTC.

This clone has just a few counts. The V gene is TRBV19, the J gene TRBJ1-1; 7 bases are shared with TRBD1. This CDR3 region has 13 residues. CDR1 and CDR2 (germline): LNHDA, SQIVND (reference sequence). V shed 7 bases, J shed 10 bases, and the junction held 12 bases outside the gene matches. The CDR3: CASTQGQPGGAFF. CDR3 nucleotides: TGTGCCAGTACCCAGGGACAGCCCGGGGGAGCTTTCTTT. The full variable domain, rest sourced from reference TRBV19 and TRBJ1-1, is DGGITQSPKYLFRKEGQNVTLSCEQNLNHDAMYWYRQDPGQGLRLIYYSQIVNDFQKGDIAEGYSVSREKKESFPLTVTSAQKNPTAFYLCASTQGQPGGAFFGQGTRLTVV.

This chain connects TRBV5-5 to TRBJ2-5; D gene unclear. The CDR3 totals 14 residues. Germline V gene data show CDR1 as SGHKS and CDR2 as YYEKEE (reference sequence). Trimming removed 4 bases at V and 0 bases at J, with 10 bases between. The CDR3 nucleotides read TGTGCCAGCAGCGAAACTCGGTACCAAGAGACCCAGTACTTC. Encoded protein: CASSETRYQETQYF.

This clone has just one count. Written as DNA, the CDR3 is TGTGCCAGCAGCTTCTCGGGAGTACCAGATACGCAGTATTTT. It codes for CASSFSGVPDTQYF. The V gene is TRBV7-9, the J gene TRBJ2-3; D possibly corresponds to TRBD2 (6 bases). CDR1 and CDR2 from the germline V gene are SEHNR and FQNEAQ (reference sequence). CDR3 length equals 14 residues. V was shortened by 3 bases and J by 4 bases, with 11 bases between the two germline ends.

The J gene is TRBJ2-7, the V gene TRBV11-2; the D gene is possibly TRBD2 (5 bases). The CDR3 runs 13 residues. Trimming shortened V by 0 bases and J by 4 bases, and 7 bases separated the two germline ends. Looked up from germline, CDR1 is SGHAT and CDR2 is FQNNGV. The CDR3 region is CASSLDRRYEQYV. The CDR3 DNA follows: TGTGCCAGCAGCTTAGATCGGAGGTACGAGCAGTACGTC.

J is TRBJ2-1 and V is TRBV5-1; 7 bases are a match to TRBD2. Germline V gene sequence: CDR1 SGHRS, CDR2 YFSETQ. The CDR3 sequence is 16 residues long. Germline trimming cut 0 bases from V and 4 bases from J; bases unmatched to any gene: 7. The CDR3 spells CASSLAGGLGYNEQFF. In DNA, the CDR3 is TGCGCCAGCAGCTTGGCCGGGGGGTTGGGGTACAATGAGCAGTTCTTC.

The chain couples TRBV5-1 to TRBJ1-5, with 9 bases identical to TRBD1. In germline, CDR1 is SGHRS, CDR2 YFSETQ. CDR3 length: 15 residues. Trimming cost V 5 bases and J 5 bases; bases outside gene matches: 8. The CDR3: CASSPGTGLHQPQHF. Written as DNA, the CDR3 is TGCGCCAGCAGTCCTGGGACAGGGTTGCATCAGCCCCAGCATTTT.

The rearrangement links TRBV14 to TRBJ1-3; TRBD1 agrees at 8 bases. The germline gives CDR1 SGHDN, CDR2 FVKESK. This CDR3 contains 15 residues. The junction had 2 bases not matched to a gene; V was cut back by 4 bases and J by 0 bases. The DNA for the CDR3 is TGTGCCAGCAGCCCCGGGACAGGCTCTGGAAACACCATATATTTT. Encoded protein: CASSPGTGSGNTIYF.

V and J are TRBV5-1 and TRBJ1-2; no firm D call. Germline lookup yields CDR1 SGHRS and CDR2 YFSETQ. Trimming took off 4 bases at V and 4 bases at J, with 11 bases between the two ends. This CDR3 spans 13 amino acids. The CDR3 loop is CASSPLAGYGYTF. The CDR3 nucleotides read TGCGCCAGCAGCCCCTTAGCGGGCTATGGCTACACCTTC.

CDR3 residues: CASSDVTSSYEQYF. CDR3 sequence (DNA): TGTGCCAGCAGTGATGTGACTAGCTCCTACGAGCAGTACTTC. The V gene is TRBV6-1, the J gene TRBJ2-7, with a possible D match to TRBD2 (6 bases). V lost 3 bases and J 0 bases, leaving 9 bases between the germline ends. This CDR3 region has 14 residues. Germline V CDR1 and CDR2: MNHNS, SASEGT.

CDR3 nucleotide sequence: TGTGCCAGCAGCCCGACAGGGGCGAACACCGGGGAGCTGTTTTTT. Translated: CASSPTGANTGELFF. J is TRBJ2-2 and V is TRBV7-2; TRBD1 matches at 8 bases. V lost 5 bases, J lost 0 bases, and 2 bases stayed unmatched. The CDR3 runs 15 residues. CDR1 is SGHTA and CDR2 is FQGNSA in the germline V gene.

This chain connects TRBV27 to TRBJ2-7; TRBD1 matches 9 bases. The germline V gene encodes CDR1 MNHEY and CDR2 SMNVEV (reference sequence). The CDR3 has 14 amino acids. With V trimmed by 2 bases and J by 6 bases, 5 bases remained unmatched. This CDR3 reads CASSLEGTGREQYF. The DNA of the CDR3 is TGTGCCAGCAGTTTAGAAGGGACAGGGCGCGAGCAGTACTTC.

The chain carries TRBV5-1 and TRBJ1-2, with D possibly TRBD1 on 6 matching bases. Per the germline V gene, CDR1 is SGHRS and CDR2 is YFSETQ. The CDR3 is 15 amino acids. The V end was cut by 0 bases, the J end by 4 bases, with 13 bases between. The CDR3 protein is CASSLGQVLGYGYTF. The CDR3 nucleotides read TGCGCCAGCAGCTTGGGACAGGTGTTGGGCTATGGCTACACCTTC.

The sample holds one count of this clone. V usage is TRBV6-1 and J usage is TRBJ2-7; D remains ambiguous. Germline V gives CDR1 MNHNS, CDR2 SASEGT. The V and J ends lost 2 bases and 0 bases respectively, with 17 bases between them. CDR3 length: 17 residues. Written as DNA, the CDR3 is TGTGCCAGCAGTGAATTCGCCAGCTTACTTAGCTCCTACGAGCAGTACGTC. Its translation is CASSEFASLLSSYEQYV.

The gene calls are TRBV5-6 and TRBJ2-5; D possibly corresponds to TRBD1 (5 bases). Per germline, CDR1 SGHDT and CDR2 YYEEEE. CDR3 length equals 13 residues. Trimming removed 2 bases from V and 4 bases from J, with 9 bases in between. CDR3 in amino acids: CASSLQAPETQYF. DNA for the CDR3: TGTGCCAGCAGCTTACAGGCCCCAGAGACCCAGTACTTC.